What follows describes a single T cell receptor beta chain. What it recognizes is unknown. 13 Jbeta primers and 60 Vbeta primers were used for the PCR. Libraries were prepared by immunoSEQ multiplex PCR; TCRdb keeps only in-frame clonotypes and omits some of them. The sample records tens of thousands of clones, roughly two thirds being singletons. This CDR3 comprises 17 residues. The V end was cut by 3 bases, the J end by 6 bases, with 21 bases between. Germline values: CDR1 MDHEN, CDR2 SYDVKM. The entry originates in a study of cytomegalovirus exposure and HLA in healthy donors. Study details: Unique TCRs numbering around 85 million, obtained from HLA-typed donors, made up an early data release. Study results and caveats: The listing of 150 or so TCR beta chains classed them as cytomegalovirus-associated. In a later analysis, a missense DCLRE1C variant was linked to TCR beta V- and J-gene trimming.

The chain couples TRBV28 to TRBJ2-1; maybe TRBD2 (6 bases). Source material: PBMCs. This TCR was sampled from a man aged 60-69 years in good health and CMV-seropositive. CDR3 in DNA: TGTGCCAGCAGTTTCGGTATTTCTAGCGAACAAATCAATGAGCAGTTCTTC. The encoded protein is CASSFGISSEQINEQFF. Supplemented by reference TRBV28 and TRBJ2-1, the full variable domain reads DVKVTQSSRYLVKRTGEKVFLECVQDMDHENMFWYRQDPGLGLRLIYFSYDVKMKEKGDIPEGYSVSREKKERFSLILESASTNQTSMYLCASSFGISSEQINEQFFGPGTRLTVL.